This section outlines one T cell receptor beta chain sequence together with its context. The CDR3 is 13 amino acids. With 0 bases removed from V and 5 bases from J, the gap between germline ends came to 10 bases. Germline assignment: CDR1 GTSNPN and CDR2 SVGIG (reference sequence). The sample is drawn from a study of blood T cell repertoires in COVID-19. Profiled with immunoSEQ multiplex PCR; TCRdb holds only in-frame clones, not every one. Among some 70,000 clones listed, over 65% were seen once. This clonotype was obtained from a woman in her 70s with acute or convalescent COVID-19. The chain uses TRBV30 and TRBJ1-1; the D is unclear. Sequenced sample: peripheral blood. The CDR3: CAWSVDSGTEAFF. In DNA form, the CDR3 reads TGTGCCTGGAGTGTAGATTCCGGGACTGAAGCTTTCTTT.